The T cell receptor beta chain under discussion was sequenced for a study of OX40 agonist ivuxolimab in advanced cancers. Turning to this clone: Its antigen is not identified.

Broader study findings: Expanded clones were, on average, more numerous in CD8+ T cells than in CD4+.

From germline, CDR1 is WNHNN and CDR2 SYGVQD (reference sequence). This CDR3 is built from 15 residues. V dropped 6 bases and J dropped 5; count of bases not matched to a gene: 4. TCRdb keeps only in-frame clones here, not all; method: immunoSEQ multiplex PCR. Altogether over 60,000 clones are present, around 85% being singletons, with the ten largest covering approximately 3.7%. The specimen was CD4+ or CD8+ T cells sorted from blood, collected in a trial of the OX40 agonist ivuxolimab. This sequence originates from an adult with an advanced solid tumor such as melanoma, head and neck, liver or kidney cancer. The rearrangement uses TRBV10-1 and TRBJ2-1; 13 bases align to TRBD2. The CDR3: CASRKGTSGDNEQFF. DNA for the CDR3: TGCGCCAGCAGGAAGGGGACTAGCGGGGACAATGAGCAGTTCTTC.